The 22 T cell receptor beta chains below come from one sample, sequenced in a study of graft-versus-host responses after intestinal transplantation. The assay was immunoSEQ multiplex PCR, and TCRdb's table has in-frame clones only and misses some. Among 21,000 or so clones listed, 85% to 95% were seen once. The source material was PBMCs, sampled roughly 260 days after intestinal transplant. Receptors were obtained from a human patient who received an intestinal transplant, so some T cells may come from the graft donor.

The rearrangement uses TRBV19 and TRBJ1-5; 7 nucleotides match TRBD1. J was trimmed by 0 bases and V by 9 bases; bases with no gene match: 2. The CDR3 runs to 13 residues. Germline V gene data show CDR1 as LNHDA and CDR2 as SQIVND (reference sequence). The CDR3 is CASRDSSNQPQHF. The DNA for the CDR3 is TGTGCCAGCAGGGACAGTAGCAATCAGCCCCAGCATTTT.

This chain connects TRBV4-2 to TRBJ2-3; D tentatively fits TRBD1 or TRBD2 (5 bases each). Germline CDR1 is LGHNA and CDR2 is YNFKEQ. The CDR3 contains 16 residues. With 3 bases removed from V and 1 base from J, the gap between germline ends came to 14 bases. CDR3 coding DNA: TGTGCCAGCAGCCAGAATGGGGGATTGGGCACAGATACGCAGTATTTT. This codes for CASSQNGGLGTDTQYF.

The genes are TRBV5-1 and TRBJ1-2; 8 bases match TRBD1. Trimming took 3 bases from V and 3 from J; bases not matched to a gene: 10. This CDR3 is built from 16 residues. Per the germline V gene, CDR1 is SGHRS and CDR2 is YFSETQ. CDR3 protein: CASSSQDRVIHYGYTF. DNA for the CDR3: TGCGCCAGCAGCTCACAGGACAGGGTTATACACTATGGCTACACCTTC.

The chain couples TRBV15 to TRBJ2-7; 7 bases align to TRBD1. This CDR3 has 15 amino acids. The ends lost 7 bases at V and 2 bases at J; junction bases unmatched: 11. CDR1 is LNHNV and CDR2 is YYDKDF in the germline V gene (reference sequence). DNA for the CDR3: TGTGCCACCAAACAGGGGAAGGGCGCGACCTACGAGCAGTACTTC. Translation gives CATKQGKGATYEQYF. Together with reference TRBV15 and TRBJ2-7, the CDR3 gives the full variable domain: DAMVIQNPRYQVTQFGKPVTLSCSQTLNHNVMYWYQQKSSQAPKLLFHYYDKDFNNEADTPDNFQSRRPNTSFCFLDIRSPGLGDTAMYLCATKQGKGATYEQYFGPGTRLTVT.

CDR3 region: CASSSRKLTPFF. The CDR3 nucleotides read TGTGCCAGCAGTTCCCGAAAATTGACGCCTTTCTTT. The rearrangement links TRBV28 to TRBJ1-1; D ambiguous. From germline, CDR1 is MDHEN and CDR2 SYDVKM. The CDR3 length is 12 residues. The V end was cut by 4 bases, the J end by 12 bases, with 15 bases between.

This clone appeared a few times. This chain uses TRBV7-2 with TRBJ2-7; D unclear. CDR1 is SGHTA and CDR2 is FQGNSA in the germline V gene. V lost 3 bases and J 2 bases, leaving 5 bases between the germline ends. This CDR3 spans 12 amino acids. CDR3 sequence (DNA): TGTGCCAGCAGCTTCGTAGCCTACGAGCAGTACTTC. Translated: CASSFVAYEQYF. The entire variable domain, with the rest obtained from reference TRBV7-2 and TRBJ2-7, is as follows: GAGVSQSPSNKVTEKGKDVELRCDPISGHTALYWYRQSLGQGLEFLIYFQGNSAPDKSGLPSDRFSAERTGGSVSTLTIQRTQQEDSAVYLCASSFVAYEQYFGPGTRLTVT.

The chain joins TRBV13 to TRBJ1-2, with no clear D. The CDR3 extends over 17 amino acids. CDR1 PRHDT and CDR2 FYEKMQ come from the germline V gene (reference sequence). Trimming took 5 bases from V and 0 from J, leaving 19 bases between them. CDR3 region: CASSPEGPLKANYGYTF. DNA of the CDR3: TGTGCCAGCAGCCCAGAGGGTCCGTTAAAAGCTAACTATGGCTACACCTTC.

CDR3 DNA sequence: TGTGCCAGCAGCTTGGGGGACACCTCCACAGATACGCAGTATTTT. This translates into CASSLGDTSTDTQYF. The chain links TRBV5-8 to TRBJ2-3, with D possibly being TRBD1 (6 bases). Between the trimmed V and J ends, which lost 0 bases and 2 bases, there was a span of 10 bases. The germline gives CDR1 SGHTS, CDR2 YDEGEE. This CDR3 contains 15 residues.

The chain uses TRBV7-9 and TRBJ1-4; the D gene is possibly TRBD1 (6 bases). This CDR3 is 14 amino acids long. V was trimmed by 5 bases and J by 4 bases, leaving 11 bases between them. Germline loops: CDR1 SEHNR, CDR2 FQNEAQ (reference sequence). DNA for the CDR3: TGTGCCAGCAGCCCCTGGACAGTTAATGAAAAACTGTTTTTT. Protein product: CASSPWTVNEKLFF.

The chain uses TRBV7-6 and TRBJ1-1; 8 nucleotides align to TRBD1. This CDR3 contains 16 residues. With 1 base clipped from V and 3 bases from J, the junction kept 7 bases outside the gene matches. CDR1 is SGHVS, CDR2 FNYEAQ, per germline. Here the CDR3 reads CASSLDRGKGYTEAFF. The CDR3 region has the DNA TGTGCCAGCAGCTTAGACAGGGGGAAGGGTTACACTGAAGCTTTCTTT.

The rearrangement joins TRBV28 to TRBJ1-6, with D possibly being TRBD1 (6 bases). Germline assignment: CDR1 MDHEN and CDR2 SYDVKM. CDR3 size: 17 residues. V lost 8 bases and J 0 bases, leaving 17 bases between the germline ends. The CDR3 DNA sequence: TGTGCCAGCCTCGGGACAATTATAAGCTCCTATAATTCACCCCTCCACTTT. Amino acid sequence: CASLGTIISSYNSPLHF.

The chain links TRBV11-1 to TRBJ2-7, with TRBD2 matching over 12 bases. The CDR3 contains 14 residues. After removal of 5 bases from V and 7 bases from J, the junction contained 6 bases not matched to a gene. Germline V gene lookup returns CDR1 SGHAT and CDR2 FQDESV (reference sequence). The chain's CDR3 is CASSKTSGRREQYF. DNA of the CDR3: TGTGCCAGCAGCAAAACTAGCGGGAGGCGGGAGCAGTACTTC. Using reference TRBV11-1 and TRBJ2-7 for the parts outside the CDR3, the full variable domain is EAEVAQSPRYKITEKSQAVAFWCDPISGHATLYWYRQILGQGPELLVQFQDESVVDDSQLPKDRFSAERLKGVDSTLKIQPAELGDSAMYLCASSKTSGRREQYFGPGTRLTVT.

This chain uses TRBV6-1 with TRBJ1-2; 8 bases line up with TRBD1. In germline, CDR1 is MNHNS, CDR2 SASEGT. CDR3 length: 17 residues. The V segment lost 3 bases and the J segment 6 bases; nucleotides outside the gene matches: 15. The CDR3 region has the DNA TGTGCCAGCAGTGAGCACAAAACTGGGACAGGACTTCATGGCTACACCTTC. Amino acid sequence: CASSEHKTGTGLHGYTF.

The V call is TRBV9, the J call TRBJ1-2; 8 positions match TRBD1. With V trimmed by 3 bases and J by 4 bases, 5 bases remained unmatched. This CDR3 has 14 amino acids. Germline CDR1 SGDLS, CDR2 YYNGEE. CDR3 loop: CASSANRGAYGYTF. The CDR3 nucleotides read TGTGCCAGCAGCGCCAACAGGGGGGCCTATGGCTACACCTTC.

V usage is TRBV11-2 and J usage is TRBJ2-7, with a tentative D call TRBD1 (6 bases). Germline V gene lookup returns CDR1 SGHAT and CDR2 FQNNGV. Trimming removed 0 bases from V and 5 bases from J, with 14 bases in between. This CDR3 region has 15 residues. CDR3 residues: CASSLDRGGVHEQYF. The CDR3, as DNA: TGTGCCAGCAGCTTAGATCGAGGGGGTGTCCACGAGCAGTACTTC.

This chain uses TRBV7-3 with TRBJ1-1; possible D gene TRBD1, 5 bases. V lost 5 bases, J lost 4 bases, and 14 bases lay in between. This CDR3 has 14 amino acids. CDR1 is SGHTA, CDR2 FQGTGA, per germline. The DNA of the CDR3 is TGTGCCAGCAGCCCCTCGTCGGGGGGCACTGAAGCTTTCTTT. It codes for CASSPSSGGTEAFF.

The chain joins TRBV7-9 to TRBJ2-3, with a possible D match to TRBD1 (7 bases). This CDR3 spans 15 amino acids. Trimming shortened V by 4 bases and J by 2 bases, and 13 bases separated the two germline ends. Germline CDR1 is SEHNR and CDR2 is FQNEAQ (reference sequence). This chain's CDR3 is CASSSQGGITDTQYF. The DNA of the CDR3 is TGTGCCAGCAGCTCCCAGGGGGGCATCACAGATACGCAGTATTTT.

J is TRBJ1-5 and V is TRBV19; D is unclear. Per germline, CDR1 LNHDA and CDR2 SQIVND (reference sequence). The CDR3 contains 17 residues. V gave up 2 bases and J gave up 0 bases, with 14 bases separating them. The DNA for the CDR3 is TGTGCCAGTAGTATACCCGCAGGCATTTATAGCAATCAGCCCCAGCATTTT. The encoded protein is CASSIPAGIYSNQPQHF.

CDR3 amino acids: CASIGASGSMISNEQFF. As DNA, the CDR3 is TGTGCCAGCATAGGGGCTAGCGGGAGCATGATATCCAATGAGCAGTTCTTC. J is TRBJ2-1 and V is TRBV2; 10 bases match TRBD2. Germline V gene sequence: CDR1 SNHLY, CDR2 FYNNEI. The CDR3 is 17 amino acids. V was clipped by 7 bases and J by 6 bases; unmatched bases: 15.

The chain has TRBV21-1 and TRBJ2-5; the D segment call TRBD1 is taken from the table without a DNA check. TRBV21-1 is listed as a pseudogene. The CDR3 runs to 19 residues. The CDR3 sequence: CASSKDVAGGPRGQETQYF. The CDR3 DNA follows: TGTGCCAGCAGCAAAGACGTCGCAGGGGGGCCCCGAGGCCAAGAGACCCAGTACTTC.

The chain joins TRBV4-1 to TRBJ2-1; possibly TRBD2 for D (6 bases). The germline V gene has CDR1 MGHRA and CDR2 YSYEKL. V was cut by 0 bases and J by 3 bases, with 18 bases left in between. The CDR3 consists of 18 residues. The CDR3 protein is CASSQDSRSGAYYNEQFF. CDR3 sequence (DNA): TGCGCCAGCAGCCAAGATTCCCGTTCGGGAGCCTACTACAATGAGCAGTTCTTC.

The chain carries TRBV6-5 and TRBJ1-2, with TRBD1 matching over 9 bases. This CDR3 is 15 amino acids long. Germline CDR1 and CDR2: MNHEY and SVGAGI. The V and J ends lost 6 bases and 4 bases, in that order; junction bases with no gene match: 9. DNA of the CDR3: TGTGCCAGCAGAACAGCGACAGGGGGTGGCTATGGCTACACCTTC. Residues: CASRTATGGGYGYTF.